The 10 T cell receptor beta chains in this list originate from one sample, sequenced in a study of cytomegalovirus exposure and HLA in healthy donors. The PCR made use of 60 Vbeta and 13 Jbeta primers. Here immunoSEQ multiplex PCR was the method, and the copy in TCRdb shows in-frame clones only, minus some. There are 130,000 to 150,000 clones in the sample; approximately 79% occur only once, and roughly 2.9% lies in the top ten. The sample taken for sequencing was PBMCs. Receptor source: a woman aged 25 to 39 in good health and CMV-seronegative.

The rearrangement joins TRBV29-1 to TRBJ1-1; 7 bases fit TRBD1. V trimming: 7 bases; J trimming: 1 base; junction bases outside the gene matches: 9. The CDR3 runs 14 residues. Per the germline V gene, CDR1 is SQVTM and CDR2 is ANQGSEA. This CDR3 reads CSAKRQGSNTEAFF. In DNA, the CDR3 is TGCAGCGCTAAAAGACAGGGTTCGAACACTGAAGCTTTCTTT.

The V call is TRBV10-2, the J call TRBJ1-2, with unresolved D. Germline CDR1 is WSHSY and CDR2 is SAAADI. Trimming took off 3 bases at V and 3 bases at J, with 5 bases between the two ends. The length of the CDR3 is 12 residues. CDR3: CASSELDYGYTF. The CDR3 region has the DNA TGCGCCAGCAGTGAACTGGACTATGGCTACACCTTC.

V gene TRBV5-4 combines with J gene TRBJ2-5, with TRBD1 matching 7 bases. Germline V CDR1 and CDR2: SGHNT, YYREEE (reference sequence). The J segment lost 4 bases and the V segment lost 4 bases, leaving 7 bases of the junction unmatched. The CDR3 runs to 14 residues. The CDR3 DNA sequence: TGTGCCAGCAGCCTTGGGACAGCACTAGAGACCCAGTACTTC. It yields the protein CASSLGTALETQYF.

The chain employs TRBV11-2 and TRBJ2-5; possible D gene TRBD1, 5 bases. The CDR3 has 15 amino acids. V gave up 1 base and J gave up 4 bases, with 13 bases separating them. Looked up from germline, CDR1 is SGHAT and CDR2 is FQNNGV. CDR3 amino acids: CASSLGGRLAETQYF. The CDR3 region has the DNA TGTGCCAGCAGCTTAGGGGGCAGGCTGGCAGAGACCCAGTACTTC. Supplemented by reference TRBV11-2 and TRBJ2-5, the full variable domain reads EAGVAQSPRYKIIEKRQSVAFWCNPISGHATLYWYQQILGQGPKLLIQFQNNGVVDDSQLPKDRFSAERLKGVDSTLKIQPAKLEDSAVYLCASSLGGRLAETQYFGPGTRLLVL.

The chain links TRBV4-1 to TRBJ2-1; 16 bases are shared with TRBD2. With V trimmed by 4 bases and J by 6 bases, 6 bases remained unmatched. Germline CDR1 and CDR2: MGHRA and YSYEKL. This CDR3 spans 17 amino acids. CDR3 sequence (DNA): TGCGCCAGCAGCCCCGTGGGACTAGCGGGAGGGCCCAATGAGCAGTTCTTC. This gives the protein CASSPVGLAGGPNEQFF.

As concerns this clone: The same CDR3 can be traced to other DNA sequences in this sample. The chain has TRBV5-1 and TRBJ1-1; D is possibly TRBD1 (6 bases). From germline, CDR1 is SGHRS and CDR2 YFSETQ. The V end lost 6 bases, the J end lost 2 bases, and 11 bases lay between the germline ends. The CDR3 extends over 13 amino acids. For the CDR3, the DNA is TGCGCCAGCACCCTACAGGGTAACACTGAAGCTTTCTTT. It specifies CASTLQGNTEAFF. Together with reference TRBV5-1 and TRBJ1-1, the CDR3 gives the full variable domain: KAGVTQTPRYLIKTRGQQVTLSCSPISGHRSVSWYQQTPGQGLQFLFEYFSETQRNKGNFPGRFSGRQFSNSRSEMNVSTLELGDSALYLCASTLQGNTEAFFGQGTRLTVV.

The chain combines TRBV5-8 with TRBJ1-4; 7 bases are a match to TRBD1. This CDR3 region has 17 residues. The germline V gene encodes CDR1 SGHTS and CDR2 YDEGEE. The trim removed 0 bases at V and 4 bases at J, leaving 9 bases unmatched. CDR3 protein: CASSLEGARRINEKLFF. The CDR3 bases are TGTGCCAGCAGCTTGGAGGGGGCCCGGCGCATTAATGAAAAACTGTTTTTT.

J is TRBJ2-5 and V is TRBV5-4; tentatively, D is TRBD2 (6 bases). Trimming removed 4 bases at V and 2 bases at J, with 12 bases between. This CDR3 region has 14 residues. Germline V CDR1 and CDR2: SGHNT, YYREEE (reference sequence). The CDR3 nucleotides read TGTGCCAGCAGCAGCGGCGGGAAACAAGAGACCCAGTACTTC. Translating gives CASSSGGKQETQYF.

The chain uses TRBV5-6 and TRBJ2-3; 11 nucleotides match TRBD2. The CDR3 extends over 19 amino acids. V lost 0 bases, J lost 3 bases, and 12 bases stayed unmatched. Germline-derived CDR1 and CDR2 are SGHDT and YYEEEE. CDR3 in amino acids: CASSLAGLAGGGWTDTQYF. The CDR3 nucleotides read TGTGCCAGCAGCTTGGCTGGCCTAGCGGGGGGAGGATGGACAGATACGCAGTATTTT.

This clone was found once. The chain recombines TRBV7-8 with TRBJ1-2; D unresolved. From germline, CDR1 is SGHVS and CDR2 FQNEAQ. The CDR3 extends over 14 amino acids. V lost 5 bases to trimming and J lost 4 bases, with 14 bases between them. For the CDR3, the DNA is TGTGCCAGCAGCCCGGTTGCTGTGAGCTATGGCTACACCTTC. It codes for CASSPVAVSYGYTF.